This T cell receptor beta chain was profiled in a study of human T cells and chemical hapten exposure. General study findings and limits: TCRs at high frequency, those above 1 in 1000, did not change with DPC sensitization.

Indicated time point: pre-sensitization, week 0. Noted treatment: therapeutic diphenylcyclopropenone sensitization with weekly scalp DPC. Source study methods: The median was about 89,000 TCRs per sample, ranging roughly 20,000 to 690,600. Each CDR3 protein is one row after TCRdb ran MiXCR on the RACE reads. Clone size and V and J calls follow TCRdb, not the original study. The sample lists about 64,000 distinct CDR3 sequences, about 10% occurring once. Worth noting for this clonotype: The antigen remains unidentified. Its ends do not fully match the called genes, so a read error is possible.

CDR3 length equals 11 residues. Germline CDR1 and CDR2: LGHNT and FRNRAP. This sample comprised whole blood, obtained in connection with sensitization to the hapten diphenylcyclopropenone (DPC). This sequence originates from a woman in her thirties or forties with alopecia areata. Some clones in this sample may be carry-over from other donors' samples. The V and J genes are TRBV12-5 and TRBJ1-1; the D is unclear. CDR3 nucleotide sequence: TGTGCTAGTGGTTTGGTCCCCCTAATAATCTTT. It encodes CASGLVPLIIF.